One sample yielded the 3 T cell receptor beta chains listed below, sequenced in a study of type 1 regulatory T cells (dated by TCRdb to the early 2020s). These receptors are not linked to any known antigen. The sample was run on an Illumina MiSeq. TCRdb reprocessing: public reads trimmed at Q25 with fastp, clones called with MiXCR, in-frame beta chains kept. Identical CDR3 protein sequences are pooled into one entry, listed with their most common genes and DNA. Present in this sample are some 15,000 distinct CDR3 sequences, approximately 13% of which were seen just once. The ten top clones hold just over 15% of the sample. The sequenced material came from cultured T cells, either the whole culture or a sorted T cell fraction (not recorded which). All receptors derive from a human donor in good health.

This clonotype was found a few times. The genes are TRBV18 and TRBJ2-2; TRBD1 matches 7 bases. Germline V gene lookup returns CDR1 KGHSH and CDR2 LQKENI. The J segment lost 4 bases and the V segment lost 2 bases, leaving 4 bases of the junction unmatched. The CDR3 is made up of 15 amino acids. CDR3 residues: CASSPRSGGTGELFF. The DNA of the CDR3 is TGTGCCAGCTCACCAAGATCAGGGGGCACCGGGGAGCTGTTTTTT.

This clonotype came up many times. The V call is TRBV5-1, the J call TRBJ1-5, with 12 bases lining up with TRBD1. Germline V gives CDR1 SGHRS, CDR2 YFSETQ. After removal of 0 bases from V and 6 bases from J, the junction contained 4 bases not matched to a gene. CDR3 length equals 16 residues. As DNA, the CDR3 is TGCGCCAGCAGCTTGGATGGGACAGGGGGCGGTCAGCCCCAGCATTTT. Amino acids: CASSLDGTGGGQPQHF.

This clonotype was picked up one time. Since a much larger clone is just one base distant, this may be a read error. Lacking the conserved final phenylalanine or tryptophan, this CDR3 likely reflects a read error. The CDR3 region is CASSQFTGVVENIQYS. In DNA, the CDR3 is TGTGCCAGCAGCCAATTTACGGGAGTAGTGGAAAACATTCAGTACTCC. This sequence joins TRBV3-1 and TRBJ2-4; TRBD2 might be the D (6 bases). V was cut by 2 bases and J by 5 bases, with 16 bases left in between. Germline V gives CDR1 LGHDT, CDR2 YNNKEL (reference sequence). The CDR3 has 16 residues.